This TCR beta chain was sequenced in a study of T-cell memory formation after mild COVID-19. Looking at the study overall: The TCR clusters were mostly specific to one donor. The study, taken as a whole, reports: Contracting CD4+ clones sat mainly in CM and EM; CD8+ in EMRA.

The CDR3 length is 14 residues. Germline CDR1 and CDR2: SGHDN and FVKESK. Between the trimmed V and J ends, which lost 4 bases and 9 bases, there was a span of 15 bases. TCRdb re-analysed the 5' RACE reads in MiXCR, keeping a single row per CDR3 protein. The sample shows 65,000 to 95,000 distinct CDR3 sequences, around 13% of them seen only once. This clonotype was recorded a few times. Its target is not known. Specimen: PBMCs or a T cell subset sorted from them (not recorded which). The clonotype comes from a man aged 18 to 29 who had mild COVID-19 (a few samples of this study predate the infection). Cell type and time point are not known. The chain couples TRBV14 to TRBJ2-2; weak D call: TRBD1 (5 bases). The CDR3 nucleotides read TGTGCCAGCAGCCTCACCACAGGCCCCCGGGAGCTGTTTTTT. It encodes CASSLTTGPRELFF.